Reported below is one TCR beta chain. The data derive from a study of blood T cell repertoires in COVID-19. Study summary: From the United States, Italy and Spain came samples of acute and convalescent COVID-19. PBMCs, B-cell-depleted T cells, or T cells provided the cDNA or gDNA that made up the material.

Patients at the Seattle site were enrolled during active infection and followed longitudinally. Authors' data handling: Counts of nucleated cells, estimated from reference gene primer amplification, were obtained. The repertoire was sequenced with immunoSEQ multiplex PCR; TCRdb's copy has only in-frame clones and lacks some. That table gives V, J and clone size, and the DNA gave D and trimming. The sample yields approximately 300,000 clones, around 89% seen once. The CDR3 covers 12 residues. V dropped 4 bases and J dropped 6 bases, with 10 bases sitting between them. In germline, CDR1 is MNHEY, CDR2 SVGAGI.

This clonotype was sampled from a woman aged 50 to 65 with COVID-19, enrolled during active disease. V and J are TRBV6-5 and TRBJ2-7, with a possible D match to TRBD2 (5 bases). Sequences were obtained from peripheral blood. The CDR3 protein is CASSSLGLEQYF. The CDR3 DNA reads TGTGCCAGCAGTTCACTAGGGCTCGAGCAGTACTTC.